The rows below give T cell receptor beta chains drawn from one sample of a study of post-analysis software for immune sequencing data. TCRdb independently ran MiXCR on the PCR reads; one entry per CDR3 protein. The sample includes about 770,000 distinct CDR3 sequences, about 43% of them seen just once. Sequencing was performed on blood. The receptor source for this set is a girl aged 10-17 years with multiple sclerosis. Each CDR3 is given with its conserved first and last residue. The order of the fields is CDR3 length, clone size, V gene, D gene, J gene, CDR3 DNA, CDR3 protein. A D gene is named only where the DNA matches it firmly. Size values are once, few and many counts, or a class for expanded clones, and some rows have none.

13	few	TRBV28	NA	TRBJ1-1	TGTGCCAGCAGTTCCCCGGTGCGTAATGAAGCTTTCTTT	CASSSPVRNEAFF
13	few	TRBV9	NA	TRBJ2-1	TGTGCCAGCAGCGGCCACCGGAACGGTGAGCAGTTCTTC	CASSGHRNGEQFF
15	few	TRBV6-6	TRBD1	TRBJ2-1	TGTGCCAGCAGTTATCTTCACACAGGGGCCAATGAGCAGTTCTTC	CASSYLHTGANEQFF
13	NA	TRBV30	TRBD1	TRBJ2-5	TGTGCCTGGAGGGGCAGGGGGTCGGTGACCCAGTACTTC	CAWRGRGSVTQYF
15	NA	TRBV6-2/TRBV6-3	TRBD2	TRBJ2-7	TGTGCCAGCAGTTACTCTGGCGGGAGTCTTTACGAGCAGTACTTC	CASSYSGGSLYEQYF
15	NA	TRBV6-2/TRBV6-3	NA	TRBJ2-5	TGTGCCAGCTGGGGGTTTGAGCGGGCCCAAGAGACCCAGTACTTC	CASWGFERAQETQYF
17	NA	TRBV15	NA	TRBJ2-3	TGTGCCACCAGCAGTGGGACCACCCATCCTAGCACAGATACGCAGTATTTT	CATSSGTTHPSTDTQYF
13	NA	TRBV20-1	NA	TRBJ2-3	TGCAGTGCCCCTTTAGCGTGGGGGGATACGCAGTATTTT	CSAPLAWGDTQYF
14	few	TRBV10-3	NA	TRBJ2-1	TGTGCCACGTCAGGAGAGGTGGATTACAATGAGCAGTTCTTC	CATSGEVDYNEQFF
17	few	TRBV20-1	NA	TRBJ1-6	TGCAGTGCTAGTGATCCGGGGTCAAGCTCCTATAATTCACCCCTCCACTTT	CSASDPGSSSYNSPLHF
14	few	TRBV11-3	TRBD2	TRBJ2-1	TGTGCCAGCAGCCCCGGCGGGAGGCTGGAGGAGCAGTTCTTC	CASSPGGRLEEQFF
15	few	TRBV4-3	NA	TRBJ2-7	TGCGCCAGCAGCCAAGATCTGTCAGCAGACTACGAGCAGTACTTC	CASSQDLSADYEQYF
16	NA	TRBV7-2	NA	TRBJ2-7	TGTGCCAGCAGCTTAGCCGTTCAGAGCTCCTACAATGAGCAGTACTTC	CASSLAVQSSYNEQYF
12	NA	TRBV3-1	NA	TRBJ1-1	TGTGCCAGCAGCCAACCCCCAGGGATTCCTTTCTTT	CASSQPPGIPFF
15	NA	TRBV13	TRBD2	TRBJ2-1	TGTGCCAGCAGCACCAGGACTAGCGAACACAATGAGCAGTTCTTC	CASSTRTSEHNEQFF
15	NA	TRBV15	NA	TRBJ1-2	TGTGCCACCAGCAGAGGAGTTGACCCTTCCTATGGCTACACCTTC	CATSRGVDPSYGYTF
15	NA	TRBV7-2	TRBD2	TRBJ2-3	TGTGCCAGCAGCTACGGGGGGGGTAAGACAGATACGCAGTATTTT	CASSYGGGKTDTQYF
13	NA	TRBV20-1	NA	TRBJ2-7	TGCAGTGCTATTGTCGGGGGTGCCTACGAGCAGTACTTC	CSAIVGGAYEQYF
14	NA	TRBV20-1	NA	TRBJ1-2	TGCAGTGCCCCAACTTATCGGGTTACCTATGGCTACACCTTC	CSAPTYRVTYGYTF
15	NA	TRBV20-1	NA	TRBJ1-2	TGCAGTGCTAGACCCCCTTGGGGGGGGGGTGCGGGCTACACCTTC	CSARPPWGGGAGYTF
14	NA	TRBV7-9	TRBD1	TRBJ1-1	TGTGCCAGCAGCTGGGACAGGGGGCCACTTGAAGCTTTCTTT	CASSWDRGPLEAFF
14	NA	TRBV7-2	NA	TRBJ2-3	TGTGCCAGCAGCTTAGATGACCAACTGGATACGCAGTATTTT	CASSLDDQLDTQYF
18	NA	TRBV11-2	NA	TRBJ1-1	TGTGCCAGCAGCTTACCCTCAGGCGGGGCCCGGGGTGGCACTGAAGCTTTCTTT	CASSLPSGGARGGTEAFF
13	NA	TRBV20-1	NA	TRBJ2-7	TGCAGTGCTGGAGAAGGCTACACCTACGAGCAGTACTTC	CSAGEGYTYEQYF
16	NA	TRBV9	TRBD2	TRBJ2-1	TGTGCCAGCAGCGTAGTTCCCCGGACTAGTAGCAATGAGCAGTTCTTC	CASSVVPRTSSNEQFF